What follows are 8 T cell receptor beta chains derived from one specimen sequenced in a study of CD8+CD57+ T cells in acquired aplastic anemia. Genomic DNA templated the TCR beta VDJ and CDR3 profiling. In TCRdb, the reads were re-called with MiXCR into one record per CDR3 protein. The table includes 180,000 or so distinct CDR3 sequences, less than 50% detected once. Patients included in sequencing had previously demonstrated CD8+CD57+ cell expansion by flow cytometry. The source material was sorted CD4+, CD8+, or CD8+CD57+ T cells (not recorded which) from PBMCs. The receptors derive from a human donor with aplastic anemia.

V and J are TRBV19 and TRBJ1-6; 7 bases are shared with TRBD1. V dropped 5 bases and J dropped 4; count of bases not matched to a gene: 2. This CDR3 has 14 amino acids. Germline values: CDR1 LNHDA, CDR2 SQIVND (reference sequence). In DNA form, the CDR3 reads TGTGCCAGTAGTGAGGGACAGTATAATTCACCCCTCCACTTT. Residues: CASSEGQYNSPLHF. The full variable domain, with the rest looked up from reference TRBV19 and TRBJ1-6, is DGGITQSPKYLFRKEGQNVTLSCEQNLNHDAMYWYRQDPGQGLRLIYYSQIVNDFQKGDIAEGYSVSREKKESFPLTVTSAQKNPTAFYLCASSEGQYNSPLHFGNGTRLTVT.

This clonotype was recorded once. CDR3 loop: CASSEGADCQFF. As DNA, the CDR3 is TGTGCCAGCAGTGAAGGAGCGGACTGTCAGTTCTTC. This chain uses TRBV2 with TRBJ2-1; tentative D call: TRBD2 (5 bases). The germline V and J ends were trimmed by 1 base and 13 bases, with 11 bases remaining between them. Germline values: CDR1 SNHLY, CDR2 FYNNEI. The CDR3 contains 12 residues.

V is TRBV7-8 and J is TRBJ2-1; TRBD2 matches at 14 bases. Trimming took 5 bases from V and 9 from J; bases not matched to a gene: 9. Germline-derived CDR1 and CDR2 are SGHVS and FQNEAQ. The CDR3 is 16 residues long. CDR3 sequence: CASSPGTSGSGGEQFF. As DNA, the CDR3 is TGTGCCAGCAGCCCAGGGACTAGCGGGAGTGGAGGTGAGCAGTTCTTC.

This clonotype showed up just a few times. The chain joins TRBV11-2 to TRBJ2-1, with 11 positions matching TRBD2. The CDR3 is made up of 15 amino acids. Trimming removed 8 bases from V and 4 bases from J; junction bases left unmatched: 7. CDR1 is SGHAT and CDR2 is FQNNGV in the germline V gene. The CDR3 here is CASHSGGAKYNEQFF. CDR3 DNA sequence: TGTGCCAGCCATAGCGGGGGGGCGAAATACAATGAGCAGTTCTTC.

This clonotype was observed many times. This rearrangement joins TRBV20-1 to TRBJ1-5, with D possibly matching TRBD1 (5 bases). The CDR3 sequence is 16 residues long. Germline CDR1 is DFQATT and CDR2 is SNEGSKA (reference sequence). V lost 3 bases, J lost 7 bases, and 22 bases lay in between. The DNA of the CDR3 is TGCAGTGCTAGGGCTCGGAATTTAGGACGGGGCCAGCCCCAGCATTTT. Translating gives CSARARNLGRGQPQHF.

The chain links TRBV20-1 to TRBJ1-3, with TRBD1 matching 10 bases. The CDR3 has 14 residues. Germline CDR1 reads DFQATT; CDR2 reads SNEGSKA (reference sequence). J lost 8 bases, V lost 5 bases, and 9 bases had no gene match. In nucleotides, the CDR3 is TGCAGTGCTGCCTCCGGGACAGGGGCAGACACCATATATTTT. This translates into CSAASGTGADTIYF.

The gene calls are TRBV7-9 and TRBJ2-7; D is perhaps TRBD1 (5 bases). V gave up 2 bases and J gave up 5 bases, with 13 bases separating them. This CDR3 region has 14 residues. Germline loops: CDR1 SEHNR, CDR2 FQNEAQ (reference sequence). The CDR3 sequence: CASSLQGRFHEQYF. CDR3 DNA: TGTGCCAGCAGCTTACAGGGCAGGTTTCACGAGCAGTACTTC.

The chain employs TRBV6-1 and TRBJ1-6; D unclear. CDR1 MNHNS and CDR2 SASEGT come from the germline V gene. Trimming removed 6 bases from V and 6 bases from J, with 9 bases in between. The CDR3 is 13 amino acids. The CDR3 protein is CASREWGNSPLHF. The CDR3 nucleotides read TGTGCCAGCAGAGAATGGGGTAATTCACCCCTCCACTTT.